Following are 15 T cell receptor beta chains from one sample sequenced in a study of blood T cell repertoires in COVID-19. Profiled with immunoSEQ multiplex PCR; TCRdb holds only in-frame clones, not every one. This table holds approximately 100,000 clones, 70% to 90% found once. The sequenced sample was peripheral blood. These receptors all come from a woman aged 55-75 years with acute or convalescent COVID-19.

This chain uses TRBV3-1 (or the pseudogene TRBV3-2) with TRBJ2-2, with a weak D call TRBD2 (7 bases). V lost 4 bases and J 6 bases, leaving 18 bases between the germline ends. The CDR3 totals 16 residues. Germline V gives CDR1 LGHDT, CDR2 YNNKEL (reference sequence). CDR3 region: CASSPLGGARPGELFF. The CDR3 DNA is TGTGCCAGCAGCCCACTTGGGGGGGCGCGTCCCGGGGAGCTGTTTTTT.

V gene TRBV19 combines with J gene TRBJ2-2, with 8 bases lining up with TRBD1. The CDR3 totals 15 residues. Per the germline V gene, CDR1 is LNHDA and CDR2 is SQIVND (reference sequence). Trimming at V came to 3 bases and at J to 2 bases, leaving 2 bases not matched to a gene. The CDR3 DNA is TGTGCCAGTAGTATCGGACAGGGAAACACCGGGGAGCTGTTTTTT. Protein sequence: CASSIGQGNTGELFF.

This chain joins TRBV5-1 and TRBJ2-3, with D maybe TRBD1 (5 bases). The V and J ends lost 0 bases and 2 bases respectively, with 7 bases between them. The CDR3 spans 14 residues. In germline, CDR1 is SGHRS, CDR2 YFSETQ. The CDR3: CASSLATVTDTQYF. The CDR3 DNA reads TGCGCCAGCAGCTTGGCGACAGTCACAGATACGCAGTATTTT.

This clone has a single count. This chain links TRBV11-3 with TRBJ2-5; 7 bases line up with TRBD2. The CDR3 totals 14 residues. Losses at the gene ends were 5 bases for V and 4 bases for J; bases not matched to a gene: 7. Germline V CDR1 and CDR2: SGHNT, YENEEA. This CDR3 is CASSPLATGETQYF. The CDR3 DNA reads TGTGCCAGCAGCCCACTAGCGACCGGAGAGACCCAGTACTTC.

The chain employs TRBV19 and TRBJ1-5; TRBD1 aligns across 8 bases. CDR1 is LNHDA and CDR2 is SQIVND in the germline V gene (reference sequence). With V trimmed by 7 bases and J by 0 bases, 5 bases remained unmatched. The CDR3 is 15 residues long. The CDR3 DNA sequence: TGTGCCAGTACCCCCAGGGGGCATAGCAATCAGCCCCAGCATTTT. This encodes CASTPRGHSNQPQHF.

The chain joins TRBV6-6 to TRBJ2-2; the D is unclear. CDR1 is MNHNY, CDR2 SVGAGI, per germline (reference sequence). CDR3 length: 12 amino acids. The V end lost 4 bases, the J end lost 7 bases, and 7 bases lay between the germline ends. For the CDR3, the DNA is TGTGCCAGCAGTTCCGTTCTCGGGGAGCTGTTTTTT. This translates into CASSSVLGELFF.

The J gene is TRBJ1-6, the V gene TRBV2; 7 bases are a match to TRBD1. The CDR3 consists of 14 residues. Germline lookup yields CDR1 SNHLY and CDR2 FYNNEI. J lost 10 bases, V lost 7 bases, and 10 bases had no gene match. In DNA form, the CDR3 reads TGTGCCAGCACGGAGTTGACAGGGAGATCACCCCTCCACTTT. This sequence encodes CASTELTGRSPLHF.

This clone was counted a few times. The V call is TRBV9, the J call TRBJ2-1; TRBD2 matches at 7 bases. This CDR3 contains 16 residues. With V trimmed by 0 bases and J by 7 bases, 10 bases remained unmatched. Germline V lookup: CDR1 SGDLS, CDR2 YYNGEE. CDR3 in amino acids: CASSVGTAGVDNEQFF. The CDR3 region has the DNA TGTGCCAGCAGCGTAGGAACGGCGGGAGTGGATAATGAGCAGTTCTTC. The complete variable domain, with remaining parts taken from reference TRBV9 and TRBJ2-1, reads DSGVTQTPKHLITATGQRVTLRCSPRSGDLSVYWYQQSLDQGLQFLIQYYNGEERAKGNILERFSAQQFPDLHSELNLSSLELGDSALYFCASSVGTAGVDNEQFFGPGTRLTVL.

In this sample, this clone turned up a few times. This chain uses TRBV7-3 with TRBJ1-2, with D tentatively TRBD1 (6 bases). The V gene's germline CDR1 is SGHTA and CDR2 FQGTGA. V dropped 0 bases and J dropped 11 bases, with 16 bases sitting between them. The CDR3 contains 14 residues. This chain's CDR3 is CASSLTTGNALYTF. CDR3 bases: TGTGCCAGCAGCTTAACGACAGGCAACGCTCTATACACCTTC. Combining the CDR3 with reference TRBV7-3 and TRBJ1-2 gives the whole variable domain GAGVSQTPSNKVTEKGKYVELRCDPISGHTALYWYRQSLGQGPEFLIYFQGTGAADDSGLPNDRFFAVRPEGSVSTLKIQRTERGDSAVYLCASSLTTGNALYTFGSGTRLTVV.

V usage is TRBV3-1 (or the pseudogene TRBV3-2) and J usage is TRBJ2-7; D possibly corresponds to TRBD1 (6 bases). Trimming took off 2 bases at V and 7 bases at J, with 12 bases between the two ends. The CDR3 is made up of 13 amino acids. Per the germline V gene, CDR1 is LGHDT and CDR2 is YNNKEL (reference sequence). CDR3 in amino acids: CASSQHQRGEQYF. The CDR3 DNA is TGTGCCAGCAGCCAACACCAAAGGGGGGAGCAGTACTTC.

This chain links TRBV29-1 with TRBJ2-7; TRBD1 matches at 7 bases. This CDR3 is built from 14 residues. V dropped 2 bases and J dropped 0; count of bases not matched to a gene: 4. Germline CDR1 is SQVTM and CDR2 is ANQGSEA. The CDR3 DNA is TGCAGCGTTGAAAAGGGACAGAACTCCTACGAGCAGTACTTC. This codes for CSVEKGQNSYEQYF.

CDR3 loop: CASSKTGLDEKLFF. The CDR3 DNA sequence: TGTGCCAGCAGTAAGACAGGGCTGGATGAAAAACTGTTTTTT. This sequence joins TRBV2 and TRBJ1-4; 7 nucleotides align to TRBD1. This CDR3 is built from 14 residues. With 5 bases clipped from V and 6 bases from J, the junction kept 6 bases outside the gene matches. Germline V lookup: CDR1 SNHLY, CDR2 FYNNEI.

This clone was found once. The chain's CDR3 is CASSLVWTGAYQETQYF. The CDR3 bases are TGTGCCAGCAGCTTGGTGTGGACAGGGGCCTATCAAGAGACCCAGTACTTC. The chain combines TRBV5-5 with TRBJ2-5; 9 bases are shared with TRBD1. V lost 0 bases to trimming and J lost 2 bases; unmatched junction nucleotides: 8. The CDR3 has 17 residues. Germline CDR1 is SGHKS and CDR2 is YYEKEE (reference sequence). Full variable domain (missing parts from reference TRBV5-5 and TRBJ2-5): DAGVTQSPTHLIKTRGQQVTLRCSPISGHKSVSWYQQVLGQGPQFIFQYYEKEERGRGNFPDRFSARQFPNYSSELNVNALLLGDSALYLCASSLVWTGAYQETQYFGPGTRLLVL.

The chain carries TRBV30 and TRBJ1-6; D is unresolved. The ends were cut back, 0 bases at V and 10 bases at J, with 10 bases in the middle. The CDR3 contains 13 residues. Germline loops: CDR1 GTSNPN, CDR2 SVGIG (reference sequence). CDR3 nucleotide sequence: TGTGCCTGGAGTGTCGAGGGCGGCTCACCCCTCCACTTT. Its translation is CAWSVEGGSPLHF.

This chain connects TRBV24-1 to TRBJ2-3; 15 bases agree with TRBD2. With 3 bases clipped from V and 6 bases from J, the junction kept 12 bases outside the gene matches. Germline V gives CDR1 KGHDR, CDR2 SFDVKD. This CDR3 has 19 amino acids. The CDR3 DNA reads as TGTGCCACCAGTGATCCCGGACTAGCGGGAGGGCCTCTCCACGATACGCAGTATTTT. This sequence encodes CATSDPGLAGGPLHDTQYF.